Listed below are T cell receptor beta chains from one sample, sequenced in a study of blood T cell repertoires in COVID-19. Repertoires were generated with immunoSEQ multiplex PCR, while TCRdb's copy carries only in-frame clones and drops some. The table lists 140,000 to 150,000 clones, roughly 78% of them singletons. Sequencing input: PBMCs or T cells enriched from blood (not recorded which). These receptors all stem from a woman aged 45-59 years who had recovered from COVID-19. The CDR3 runs from the conserved cysteine through the conserved F or W. Fields, in order: J gene, V gene, CDR3 protein.

j_call: TRBJ2-2
v_call: TRBV5-5
cdr3_aa: CASSNGGWASTGELFF

j_call: TRBJ2-1
v_call: TRBV11-2
cdr3_aa: CASSLFVEQFF

j_call: TRBJ1-5
v_call: TRBV6-2/TRBV6-3
cdr3_aa: CASSPSTSTQHF

j_call: TRBJ1-3
v_call: TRBV6-5
cdr3_aa: CASSGDESSGNTIYF

j_call: TRBJ2-3
v_call: TRBV5-4
cdr3_aa: CASSPPGTSGGYTDTQYF

j_call: TRBJ1-4
v_call: TRBV7-9
cdr3_aa: CASSLGSGQREKLFF

j_call: TRBJ1-5
v_call: TRBV19
cdr3_aa: CASSIIWAGNNQPQHF

j_call: TRBJ2-3
v_call: TRBV4-2
cdr3_aa: CASSQRADTQYF

j_call: TRBJ1-3
v_call: TRBV19
cdr3_aa: CASSTGASGNTIYF

j_call: TRBJ1-1
v_call: TRBV5-5
cdr3_aa: CASSPEGRGTEAFF

j_call: TRBJ1-2
v_call: TRBV2
cdr3_aa: CASSERGGDGYTF

j_call: TRBJ2-1
v_call: TRBV5-1
cdr3_aa: CASSNRAGSYNEQFF

j_call: TRBJ2-5
v_call: TRBV11-1
cdr3_aa: CASSSPTQETQYF

j_call: TRBJ1-3
v_call: TRBV2
cdr3_aa: CASTLSRYTIYF

j_call: TRBJ1-1
v_call: TRBV9
cdr3_aa: CASSVGLLDMNTEAFF

j_call: TRBJ2-2
v_call: TRBV7-6
cdr3_aa: CASSSARQFWELFF

j_call: TRBJ2-4
v_call: TRBV6-5
cdr3_aa: CASRVQGSENIQYF

j_call: TRBJ2-5
v_call: TRBV19
cdr3_aa: CASSSPSGRYQETQYF

j_call: TRBJ1-2
v_call: TRBV4-2
cdr3_aa: CASSGLGTGPSYGYTF

j_call: TRBJ1-1
v_call: TRBV5-1
cdr3_aa: CASSTTGGTEAFF

j_call: TRBJ1-2
v_call: TRBV10-3
cdr3_aa: CAISGSYGYTF

j_call: TRBJ1-1
v_call: TRBV29-1
cdr3_aa: CSVASLNTEAFF

j_call: TRBJ1-1
v_call: TRBV27
cdr3_aa: CASRRGQDTEAFF

j_call: TRBJ1-2
v_call: TRBV19
cdr3_aa: CASSRRFDRLGYTF

j_call: TRBJ1-1
v_call: TRBV7-9
cdr3_aa: CASSLLGTASEAFF

j_call: TRBJ1-2
v_call: TRBV6-1
cdr3_aa: CASSDGSNYGYTF

j_call: TRBJ1-3
v_call: TRBV3-1/TRBV3-2
cdr3_aa: CASSQDPGGTGNTIYF

j_call: TRBJ1-2
v_call: TRBV7-9
cdr3_aa: CASSPPAGRGGYYGYTF

j_call: TRBJ2-1
v_call: TRBV9
cdr3_aa: CASSVEVRNNNEQFF

j_call: TRBJ1-4
v_call: TRBV5-1
cdr3_aa: CASSLAGHPNEKLFF

j_call: TRBJ2-2
v_call: TRBV1
cdr3_aa: CTSSQEGDRAAGELFF

j_call: TRBJ2-1
v_call: TRBV10-3
cdr3_aa: CAISDLSGGAADEQFF

j_call: TRBJ1-6
v_call: TRBV6-5
cdr3_aa: CASSYLTAGYSPLHF

j_call: TRBJ2-7
v_call: TRBV28
cdr3_aa: CASSLRVYEQYF

j_call: TRBJ1-2
v_call: TRBV15
cdr3_aa: CATSSEQGAYGYTF

j_call: TRBJ1-1
v_call: TRBV7-9
cdr3_aa: CASSSPTEAFF

j_call: TRBJ2-2
v_call: TRBV30
cdr3_aa: CAWSPGWNTGELFF

j_call: TRBJ2-6
v_call: TRBV2
cdr3_aa: CASGERRATGANVLTF

j_call: TRBJ1-1
v_call: TRBV29-1
cdr3_aa: CSVPGLRNTEAFF

j_call: TRBJ1-4
v_call: TRBV7-8
cdr3_aa: CASSLEVAREKLFF

j_call: TRBJ1-2
v_call: TRBV12-3/TRBV12-4
cdr3_aa: CASRLGGGYTF

j_call: TRBJ1-4
v_call: TRBV2
cdr3_aa: CASSEGRTGGEKLFF

j_call: TRBJ1-1
v_call: TRBV6-5
cdr3_aa: CASSLDRYEAFF

j_call: TRBJ1-2
v_call: TRBV3-1/TRBV3-2
cdr3_aa: CASSLRGLNQGYTF

j_call: TRBJ1-1
v_call: TRBV2
cdr3_aa: CASSGRFGGHGTEAFF

j_call: TRBJ1-4
v_call: TRBV7-2
cdr3_aa: CASSFGQGEKLFF

j_call: TRBJ2-7
v_call: TRBV7-9
cdr3_aa: CASSLQGYEQYF

j_call: TRBJ1-1
v_call: TRBV20-1
cdr3_aa: CTPAGHGEAFF

j_call: TRBJ2-7
v_call: TRBV3-1/TRBV3-2
cdr3_aa: CASSQPGTGGFYEQYF

j_call: TRBJ2-7
v_call: TRBV2
cdr3_aa: CASSELDRDSYEQYF

j_call: TRBJ1-6
v_call: TRBV5-8
cdr3_aa: CASSLGGPGYHSPLHF

j_call: TRBJ2-2
v_call: TRBV10-3
cdr3_aa: CAISEQLGGTGELFF

j_call: TRBJ2-2
v_call: TRBV5-6
cdr3_aa: CASSFLSGGAQTGELFF

j_call: TRBJ2-2
v_call: TRBV7-9
cdr3_aa: CASSPEPSPTGELFF

j_call: TRBJ1-2
v_call: TRBV6-5
cdr3_aa: CASGQQHGYTF